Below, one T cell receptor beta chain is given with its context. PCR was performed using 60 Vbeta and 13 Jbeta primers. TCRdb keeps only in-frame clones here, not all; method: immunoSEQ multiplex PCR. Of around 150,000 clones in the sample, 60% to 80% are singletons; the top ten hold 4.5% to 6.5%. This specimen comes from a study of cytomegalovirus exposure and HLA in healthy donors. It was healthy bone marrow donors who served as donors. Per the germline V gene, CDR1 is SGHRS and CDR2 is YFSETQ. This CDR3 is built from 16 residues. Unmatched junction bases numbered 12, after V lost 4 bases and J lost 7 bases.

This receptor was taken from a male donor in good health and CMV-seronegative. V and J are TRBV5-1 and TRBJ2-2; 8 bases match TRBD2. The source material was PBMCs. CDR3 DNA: TGCGCCAGCAGCCCCGTGAGTAGCGGGGCCGTCGGGGAGCTGTTTTTT. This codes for CASSPVSSGAVGELFF.